A selection of T cell receptor beta chains follows, all from one sample in a study of vaccination and CD4 T cells after COVID-19. TCRdb itself ran the PCR reads through MiXCR, one entry per CDR3 protein. The top ten hold 30% to 40% of the sample, which has approximately 6,900 distinct CDR3 sequences, over 50% seen once. No antigen has been identified for these receptors. Material: CD4+ T cells from blood, cultured in vitro. All receptors derive from a human donor in good health. Both conserved end residues are part of each CDR3. A D gene is named only where the DNA matches it firmly. A clone size is listed for some rows: how often the clone was seen (once, few, many), or a class if it is expanded.

cdr3_aa cdr3_nt v_call d_call j_call clone_size
CASSPTRGGALNTGELFF TGTGCCAGCAGCCCCACCCGGGGGGGGGCGCTGAACACCGGGGAGCTGTTTTTT TRBV6-2/TRBV6-3 TRBD2 TRBJ2-2 .
CASTGGYHEQYF TGTGCCAGCACCGGAGGGTACCACGAGCAGTACTTC TRBV6-1 . TRBJ2-7 .
CASSLPTGLADTQYF TGTGCCAGCAGCTTACCGACAGGATTGGCGGATACGCAGTATTTT TRBV7-2 . TRBJ2-3 .
CSALHGGFTEAFF TGCAGTGCCTTGCACGGGGGGTTCACTGAAGCTTTCTTT TRBV20-1 . TRBJ1-1 .
CASSYDRETSPLHF TGTGCCAGCAGTTACGACAGGGAGACTTCACCCCTCCACTTT TRBV6-5 TRBD1 TRBJ1-6 .
CSAPPGPADTQYF TGCAGTGCCCCCCCCGGTCCCGCAGATACGCAGTATTTT TRBV20-1 . TRBJ2-3 .
CASSYSGTNQETQYF TGTGCCAGCAGCTACTCCGGGACAAATCAAGAGACCCAGTACTTC TRBV28 . TRBJ2-5 .
CASSQDPGGHSPLHF TGTGCCAGCAGCCAAGATCCAGGGGGCCATTCACCCCTCCACTTT TRBV14 TRBD1 TRBJ1-6 few
CAWGAEAFF TGTGCCTGGGGGGCTGAAGCTTTCTTT TRBV6-1 . TRBJ1-1 .
CASYRGSSNQPQHF TGTGCCAGTTACAGGGGGTCAAGCAATCAGCCCCAGCATTTT TRBV6-1 TRBD1 TRBJ1-5 .
CASSETRGIQPQHF TGTGCCAGCAGTGAAACCCGGGGGATTCAGCCCCAGCATTTT TRBV6-1 . TRBJ1-5 few
CASSQDFGLGDEQYF TGTGCCAGCAGCCAAGATTTCGGCCTAGGAGACGAGCAGTACTTC TRBV4-2 . TRBJ2-7 .
CASRSGGAEISGNTIYF TGTGCCAGCCGCTCTGGGGGGGCCGAAATCTCTGGAAACACCATATATTTT TRBV6-1 . TRBJ1-3 few
CASSDQYTEAFF TGTGCCAGCAGTGATCAGTACACTGAAGCTTTCTTT TRBV2 . TRBJ1-1 few
CASSSITNTEAFF TGTGCCAGCAGCAGTATAACGAACACTGAAGCTTTCTTT TRBV14 . TRBJ1-1 .
CASTSTGIISGNTIYF TGTGCCAGCACTTCGACAGGGATTATCTCTGGAAACACCATATATTTT TRBV6-1 TRBD1 TRBJ1-3 .
CSASLDPDTIYF TGCAGTGCTAGTTTGGACCCAGACACCATATATTTT TRBV20-1 . TRBJ1-3 few
CSAEWVETSISETQYF TGCAGTGCGGAGTGGGTCGAGACTAGCATTTCAGAGACCCAGTACTTC TRBV20-1 TRBD2 TRBJ2-5 few